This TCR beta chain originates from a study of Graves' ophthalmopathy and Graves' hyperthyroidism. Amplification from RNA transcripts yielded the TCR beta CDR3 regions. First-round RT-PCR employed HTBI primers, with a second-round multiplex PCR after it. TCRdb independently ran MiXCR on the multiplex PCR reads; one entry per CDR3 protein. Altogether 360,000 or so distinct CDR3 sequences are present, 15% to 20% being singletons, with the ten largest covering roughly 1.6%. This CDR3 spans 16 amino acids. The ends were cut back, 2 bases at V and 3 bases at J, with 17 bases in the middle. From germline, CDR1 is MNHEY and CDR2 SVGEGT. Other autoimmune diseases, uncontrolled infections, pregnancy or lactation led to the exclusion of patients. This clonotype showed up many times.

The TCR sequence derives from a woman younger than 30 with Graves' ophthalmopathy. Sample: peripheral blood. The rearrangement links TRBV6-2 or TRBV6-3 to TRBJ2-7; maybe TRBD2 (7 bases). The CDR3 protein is CASSYTGGRGDYEQYF. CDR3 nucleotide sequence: TGTGCCAGCAGTTACACGGGGGGCCGAGGGGACTACGAGCAGTACTTC.